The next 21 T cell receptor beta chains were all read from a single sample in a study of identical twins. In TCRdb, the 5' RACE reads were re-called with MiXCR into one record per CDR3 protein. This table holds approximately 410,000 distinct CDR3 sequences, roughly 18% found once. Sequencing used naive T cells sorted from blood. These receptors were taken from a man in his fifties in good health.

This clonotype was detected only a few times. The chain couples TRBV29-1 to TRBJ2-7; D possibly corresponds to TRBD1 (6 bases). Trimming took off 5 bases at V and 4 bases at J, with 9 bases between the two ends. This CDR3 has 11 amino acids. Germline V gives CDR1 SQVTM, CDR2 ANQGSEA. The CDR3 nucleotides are TGCAGCGTTTATGGACAGTACGAGCAGTACTTC. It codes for CSVYGQYEQYF.

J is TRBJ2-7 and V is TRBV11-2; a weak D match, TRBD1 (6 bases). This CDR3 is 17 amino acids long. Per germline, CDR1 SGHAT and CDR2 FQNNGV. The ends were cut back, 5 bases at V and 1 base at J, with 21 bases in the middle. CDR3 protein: CASSMHRGSRGSYEQYF. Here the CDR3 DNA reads TGTGCCAGCAGCATGCATAGGGGGAGTAGGGGATCCTACGAGCAGTACTTC. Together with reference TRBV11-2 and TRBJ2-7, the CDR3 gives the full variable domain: EAGVAQSPRYKIIEKRQSVAFWCNPISGHATLYWYQQILGQGPKLLIQFQNNGVVDDSQLPKDRFSAERLKGVDSTLKIQPAKLEDSAVYLCASSMHRGSRGSYEQYFGPGTRLTVT.

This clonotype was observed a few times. CDR3 coding DNA: TGTGCCAGCTCACCACCGTACAGGCCGACCTACAATGAGCAGTTCTTC. Translation gives CASSPPYRPTYNEQFF. This chain links TRBV18 with TRBJ2-1; TRBD1 might be the D (5 bases). The CDR3 length is 16 residues. Germline values: CDR1 KGHSH, CDR2 LQKENI. V was shortened by 0 bases and J by 2 bases, with 11 bases between the two germline ends.

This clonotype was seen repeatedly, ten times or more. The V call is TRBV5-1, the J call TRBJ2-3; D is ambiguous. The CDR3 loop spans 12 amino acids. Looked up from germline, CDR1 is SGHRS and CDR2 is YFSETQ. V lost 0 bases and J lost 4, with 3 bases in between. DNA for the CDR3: TGCGCCAGCAGCTTGGTTTCAGATACGCAGTATTTT. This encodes CASSLVSDTQYF.

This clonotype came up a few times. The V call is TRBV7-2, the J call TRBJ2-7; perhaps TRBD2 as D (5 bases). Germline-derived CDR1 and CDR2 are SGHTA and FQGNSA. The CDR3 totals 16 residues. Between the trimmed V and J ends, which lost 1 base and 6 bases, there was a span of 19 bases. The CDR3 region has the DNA TGTGCCAGCAGCTTAGGTCGGACCCCTAATCGGGGCGAGCAGTACTTC. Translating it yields CASSLGRTPNRGEQYF.

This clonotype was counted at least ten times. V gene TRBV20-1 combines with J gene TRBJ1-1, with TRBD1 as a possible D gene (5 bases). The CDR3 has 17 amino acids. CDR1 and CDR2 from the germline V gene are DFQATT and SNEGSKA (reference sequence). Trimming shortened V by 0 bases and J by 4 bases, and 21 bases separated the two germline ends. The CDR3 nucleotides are TGCAGTGCTAGAGATCTCCCGGGGCGCAGTGACTTCACTGAAGCTTTCTTT. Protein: CSARDLPGRSDFTEAFF.

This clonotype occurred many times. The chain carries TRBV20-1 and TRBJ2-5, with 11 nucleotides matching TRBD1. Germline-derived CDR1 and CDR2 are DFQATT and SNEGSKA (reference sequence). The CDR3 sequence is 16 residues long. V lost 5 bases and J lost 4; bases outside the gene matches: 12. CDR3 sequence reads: CSADDSDRGLGETQYF. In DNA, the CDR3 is TGCAGTGCTGACGATTCGGACAGGGGGCTGGGAGAGACCCAGTACTTC.

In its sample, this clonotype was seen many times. CDR3 DNA sequence: TGTGCCAGCAGCGTAGGTCAGGGAAGCAATCAGCCCCAGCATTTT. Translated: CASSVGQGSNQPQHF. This chain uses TRBV9 with TRBJ1-5; tentatively, D is TRBD1 (5 bases). The germline V and J ends were trimmed by 0 bases and 1 base, with 8 bases remaining between them. Per the germline V gene, CDR1 is SGDLS and CDR2 is YYNGEE. CDR3 length: 15 amino acids.

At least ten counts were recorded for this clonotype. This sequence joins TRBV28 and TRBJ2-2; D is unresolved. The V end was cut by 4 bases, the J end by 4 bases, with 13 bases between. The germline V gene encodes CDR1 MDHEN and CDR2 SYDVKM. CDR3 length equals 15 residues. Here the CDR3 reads CASSSPDPSTGELFF. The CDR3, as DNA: TGTGCCAGCAGTTCCCCGGACCCTTCCACCGGGGAGCTGTTTTTT.

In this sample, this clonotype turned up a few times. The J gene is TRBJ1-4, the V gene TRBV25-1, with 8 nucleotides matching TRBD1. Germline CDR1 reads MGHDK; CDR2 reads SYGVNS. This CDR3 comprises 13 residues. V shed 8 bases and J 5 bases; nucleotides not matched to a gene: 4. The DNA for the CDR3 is TGTGCCAGCGGACAGGGAGGGAATGAAAAACTGTTTTTT. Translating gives CASGQGGNEKLFF.

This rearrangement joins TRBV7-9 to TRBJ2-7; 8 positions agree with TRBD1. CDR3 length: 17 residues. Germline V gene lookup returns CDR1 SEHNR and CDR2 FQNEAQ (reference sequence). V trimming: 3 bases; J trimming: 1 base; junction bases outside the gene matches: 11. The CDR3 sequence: CASSFSGTGLHSYEQYF. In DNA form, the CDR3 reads TGTGCCAGCAGCTTTTCCGGGACAGGTCTCCATTCCTACGAGCAGTACTTC.

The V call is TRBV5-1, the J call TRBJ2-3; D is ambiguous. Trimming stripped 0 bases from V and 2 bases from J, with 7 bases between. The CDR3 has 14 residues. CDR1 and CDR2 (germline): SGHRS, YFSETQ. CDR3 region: CASSLARDTDTQYF. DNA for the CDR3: TGCGCCAGCAGCTTGGCCAGAGACACAGATACGCAGTATTTT. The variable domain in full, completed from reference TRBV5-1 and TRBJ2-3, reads KAGVTQTPRYLIKTRGQQVTLSCSPISGHRSVSWYQQTPGQGLQFLFEYFSETQRNKGNFPGRFSGRQFSNSRSEMNVSTLELGDSALYLCASSLARDTDTQYFGPGTRLTVL.

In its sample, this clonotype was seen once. The CDR3 bases are TGTGCCATCAGTGAGTCGCTTGTAGGCGGGAGGGAAGAGACCCAGTACTTC. Its translation: CAISESLVGGREETQYF. J is TRBJ2-5 and V is TRBV10-3; 9 bases map to TRBD2. The CDR3 spans 17 residues. V lost 0 bases and J lost 3; bases outside the gene matches: 8. Germline values: CDR1 ENHRY, CDR2 SYGVKD.

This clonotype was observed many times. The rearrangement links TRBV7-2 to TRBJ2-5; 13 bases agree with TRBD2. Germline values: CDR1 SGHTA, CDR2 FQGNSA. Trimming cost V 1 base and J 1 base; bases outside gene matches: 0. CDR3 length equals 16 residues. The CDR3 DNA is TGTGCCAGCAGCTTAGGACTAGCGGGGGGCCAAGAGACCCAGTACTTC. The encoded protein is CASSLGLAGGQETQYF.

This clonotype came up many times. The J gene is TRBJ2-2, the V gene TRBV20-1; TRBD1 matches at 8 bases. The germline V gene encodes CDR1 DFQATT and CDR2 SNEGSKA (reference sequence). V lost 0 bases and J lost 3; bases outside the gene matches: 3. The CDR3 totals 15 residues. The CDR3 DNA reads TGCAGTGCTAGAGATCGGGACAGGCACACCGGGGAGCTGTTTTTT. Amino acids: CSARDRDRHTGELFF.

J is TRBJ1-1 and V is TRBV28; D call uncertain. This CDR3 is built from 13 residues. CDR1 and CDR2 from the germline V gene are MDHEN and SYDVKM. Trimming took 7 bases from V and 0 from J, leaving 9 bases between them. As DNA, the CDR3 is TGTGCCAGCACCCAGGCCATGAACACTGAAGCTTTCTTT. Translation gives CASTQAMNTEAFF.

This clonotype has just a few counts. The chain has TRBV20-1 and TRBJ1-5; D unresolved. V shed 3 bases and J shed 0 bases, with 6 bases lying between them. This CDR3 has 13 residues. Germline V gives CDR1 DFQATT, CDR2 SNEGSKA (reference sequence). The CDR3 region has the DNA TGCAGTGCTAGCAGTTTTAGCAATCAGCCCCAGCATTTT. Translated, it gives CSASSFSNQPQHF.

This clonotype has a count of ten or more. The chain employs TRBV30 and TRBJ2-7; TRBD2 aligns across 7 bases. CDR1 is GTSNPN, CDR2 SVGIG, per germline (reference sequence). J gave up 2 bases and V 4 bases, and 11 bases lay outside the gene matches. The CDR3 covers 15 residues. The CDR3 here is CAWKRDGGSTYEQYF. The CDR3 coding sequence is TGTGCCTGGAAGCGGGACGGTGGTAGCACCTACGAGCAGTACTTC.

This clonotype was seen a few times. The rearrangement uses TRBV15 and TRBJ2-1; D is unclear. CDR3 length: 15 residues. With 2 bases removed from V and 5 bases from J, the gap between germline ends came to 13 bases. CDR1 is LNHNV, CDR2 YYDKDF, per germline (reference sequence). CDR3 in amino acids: CATSRTANLHNEQFF. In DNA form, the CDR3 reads TGTGCCACCAGCAGAACTGCTAACCTGCACAATGAGCAGTTCTTC.

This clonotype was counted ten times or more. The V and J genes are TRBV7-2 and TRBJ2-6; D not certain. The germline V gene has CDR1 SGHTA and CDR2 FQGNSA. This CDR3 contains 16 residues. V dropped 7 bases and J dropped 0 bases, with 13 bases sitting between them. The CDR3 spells CASILDGVSGANVLTF. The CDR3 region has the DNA TGTGCCAGCATCCTAGATGGGGTCTCTGGGGCCAACGTCCTGACTTTC.

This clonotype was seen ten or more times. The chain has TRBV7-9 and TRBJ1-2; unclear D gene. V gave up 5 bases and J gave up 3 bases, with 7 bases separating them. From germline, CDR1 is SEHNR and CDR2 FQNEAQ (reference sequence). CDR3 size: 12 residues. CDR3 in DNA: TGTGCCAGCAGCACACTTTACTATGGCTACACCTTC. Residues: CASSTLYYGYTF.